The clone carrying this TCR beta chain was counted a few times. Its matching antigen is unknown. The sample comes from a study of cytomegalovirus exposure and HLA in healthy donors. Study in general: HLA-typed donors were the source of about 85 million unique TCRs held in an early data release.

Use of 60 Vbeta and 13 Jbeta primers characterized the PCR. Sequencing used immunoSEQ multiplex PCR; TCRdb keeps in-frame clones, though not all of them. The table has 170,000 or so clones, 78% seen once; the top ten hold 13%. Whole-study findings and limits: The listing of 150 or so TCR beta chains classed them as cytomegalovirus-associated. TCR beta chain V- and J-gene trimming was linked, in a later analysis, to a missense variant in DCLRE1C.

CDR1 is MNHNS, CDR2 SASEGT, per germline. The CDR3 length is 12 residues. V lost 7 bases, J lost 4 bases, and 10 bases lay in between. This chain uses TRBV6-1 with TRBJ1-2, with D maybe TRBD1 (6 bases). The source is a woman in her fifties or sixties in good health and CMV-seropositive. Material: PBMCs. CDR3 nucleotides: TGTGCCAGCAAAAGGGACACCTATGGCTACACCTTC. Its translation: CASKRDTYGYTF.